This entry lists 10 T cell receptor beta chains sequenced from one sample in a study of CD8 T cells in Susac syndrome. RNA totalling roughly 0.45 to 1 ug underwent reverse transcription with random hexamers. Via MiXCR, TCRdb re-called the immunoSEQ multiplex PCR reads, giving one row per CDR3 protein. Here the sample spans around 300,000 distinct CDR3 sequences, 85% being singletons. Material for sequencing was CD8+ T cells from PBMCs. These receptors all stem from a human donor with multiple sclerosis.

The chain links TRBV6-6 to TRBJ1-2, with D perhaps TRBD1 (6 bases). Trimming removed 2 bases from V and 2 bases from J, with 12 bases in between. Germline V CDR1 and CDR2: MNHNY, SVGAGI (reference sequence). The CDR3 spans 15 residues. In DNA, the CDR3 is TGTGCCAGCAGTTACCCGGACAGATTAAACTATGGCTACACCTTC. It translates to CASSYPDRLNYGYTF.

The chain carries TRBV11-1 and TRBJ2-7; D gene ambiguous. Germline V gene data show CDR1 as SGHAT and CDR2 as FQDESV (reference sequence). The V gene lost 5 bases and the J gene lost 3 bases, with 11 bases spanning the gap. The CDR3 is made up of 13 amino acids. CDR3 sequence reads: CASSQNGRYEQYF. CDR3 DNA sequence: TGTGCCAGCAGCCAAAACGGACGCTACGAGCAGTACTTC. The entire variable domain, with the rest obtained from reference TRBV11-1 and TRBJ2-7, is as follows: EAEVAQSPRYKITEKSQAVAFWCDPISGHATLYWYRQILGQGPELLVQFQDESVVDDSQLPKDRFSAERLKGVDSTLKIQPAELGDSAMYLCASSQNGRYEQYFGPGTRLTVT.

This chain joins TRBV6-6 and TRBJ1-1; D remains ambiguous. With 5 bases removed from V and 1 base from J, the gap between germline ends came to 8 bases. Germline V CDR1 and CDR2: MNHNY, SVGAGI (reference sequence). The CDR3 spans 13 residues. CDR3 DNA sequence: TGTGCCAGCAGTCCCAAGGAGAACACTGAAGCTTTCTTT. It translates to CASSPKENTEAFF.

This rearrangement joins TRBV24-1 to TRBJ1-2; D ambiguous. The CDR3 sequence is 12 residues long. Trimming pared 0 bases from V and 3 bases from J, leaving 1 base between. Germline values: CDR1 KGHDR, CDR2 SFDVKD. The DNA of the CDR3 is TGTGCCACCAGTGATTTGGACTATGGCTACACCTTC. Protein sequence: CATSDLDYGYTF.

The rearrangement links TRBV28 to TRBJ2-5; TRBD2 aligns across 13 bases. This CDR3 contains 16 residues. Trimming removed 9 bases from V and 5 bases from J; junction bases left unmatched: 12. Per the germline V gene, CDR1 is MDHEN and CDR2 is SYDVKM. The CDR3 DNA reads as TGTGCCAGACTCGGATTCGGGACTAGCGGGAAGGAGACCCAGTACTTC. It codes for CARLGFGTSGKETQYF.

CDR3 bases: TGCAGTGCTAGAGATCTGGCAGGTGGGAGTCACACTGAAGCTTTCTTT. It is translated as CSARDLAGGSHTEAFF. The J gene is TRBJ1-1, the V gene TRBV20-1; D ambiguous. CDR1 is DFQATT, CDR2 SNEGSKA, per germline (reference sequence). This CDR3 contains 16 residues. Deletions cut 0 bases from V and 3 bases from J, with 17 bases between.

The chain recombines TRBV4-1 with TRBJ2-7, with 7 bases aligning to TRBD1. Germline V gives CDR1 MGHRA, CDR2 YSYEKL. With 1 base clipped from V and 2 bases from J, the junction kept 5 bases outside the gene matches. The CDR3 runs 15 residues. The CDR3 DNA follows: TGCGCCAGCAGCCAAGCCCCCCAGGGGGCCTACGAGCAGTACTTC. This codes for CASSQAPQGAYEQYF.

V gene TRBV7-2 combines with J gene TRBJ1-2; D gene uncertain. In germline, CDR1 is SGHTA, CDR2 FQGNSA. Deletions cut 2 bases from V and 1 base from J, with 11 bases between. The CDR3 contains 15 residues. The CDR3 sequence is CASSLHPGLNYGYTF. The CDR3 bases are TGTGCCAGCAGCTTACATCCAGGACTTAACTATGGCTACACCTTC.

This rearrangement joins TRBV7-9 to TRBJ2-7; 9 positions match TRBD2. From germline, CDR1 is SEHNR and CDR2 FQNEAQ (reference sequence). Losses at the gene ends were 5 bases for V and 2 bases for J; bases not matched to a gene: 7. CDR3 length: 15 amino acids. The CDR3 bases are TGTGCCAGCAGCATTGGGACTAGCCTAACCTACGAGCAGTACTTC. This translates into CASSIGTSLTYEQYF.

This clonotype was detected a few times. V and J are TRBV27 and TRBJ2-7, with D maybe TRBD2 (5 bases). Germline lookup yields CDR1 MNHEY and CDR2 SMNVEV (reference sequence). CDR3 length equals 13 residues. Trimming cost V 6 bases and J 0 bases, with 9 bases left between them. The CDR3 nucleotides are TGTGCCAGCAGCGCGGGTAGCTCCTACGAGCAGTACTTC. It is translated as CASSAGSSYEQYF.